This T cell receptor (beta chain) was obtained from a study of T-cell reconstitution after alpha-beta-depleted transplantation in children. Whole-study results and caveats: The study reportedly traced alpha-beta T cells about two months after transplant to several hundred expanded graft clones. The authors attributed T-cell counts and diversity one year after transplant mostly to newly produced T cells.

This CDR3 is 12 amino acids long. Germline V gene data show CDR1 as SGDLS and CDR2 as YYNGEE. V was shortened by 5 bases and J by 5 bases, with 10 bases between the two germline ends. The TCRbeta library was prepared with unique molecular identifiers. Each CDR3 protein gets one entry after TCRdb re-called the PCR reads with MiXCR. The sample lists about 980,000 distinct CDR3 sequences; 25% to 35% were seen once. This clonotype was observed a few times. Its antigen is not known. The rearrangement joins TRBV9 to TRBJ2-5, with D unclear. This clonotype was obtained from a boy in the first two years of life who had a stem cell transplant for SCID, so the T cells may come from the graft donor. Specimen: PBMCs, mostly from graft donor cells, collected 360 days after TCRalphabeta/CD19-depleted stem cell transplant. For the CDR3, the DNA is TGTGCCAGCAGTGGGGATTGGGAGACCCAGTACTTC. Protein: CASSGDWETQYF.